The source of this TCR beta chain is a study of T cell responses to AZD1222 COVID-19 vaccine. The study, taken as a whole, reports: Baseline antibody screening turned up just a handful of seropositive AZD1222 recipients. Across spike, vaccine-associated CD4 TCRs were found, dominant at 160-218 and 743-854. Spike-specific TCR breadth and depth rose after two AZD1222 doses. Donors in the cohort were predominantly white British and more often female, and clonal diversity was possibly underestimated.

In the case of this clone: Antigen unknown.

The ends lost 5 bases at V and 5 bases at J; junction bases unmatched: 7. The germline V gene encodes CDR1 MDHEN and CDR2 SYDVKM. This CDR3 is built from 15 residues. The table came from immunoSEQ multiplex PCR; TCRdb's copy has only in-frame clones and leaves some out. The sample holds over 60,000 clones, approximately 90% seen once. This clonotype originated in an adult who received the MenACWY meningococcal vaccine as a control. This specimen was peripheral blood, taken 28 days after the second dose of the MenACWY control vaccine. V is TRBV28 and J is TRBJ2-1, with 9 positions matching TRBD2. CDR3 region: CASSVGTSINNEQFF. Written as DNA, the CDR3 is TGTGCCAGCAGTGTCGGGACTAGCATCAACAATGAGCAGTTCTTC.